This T cell receptor beta chain was found in a study of identical twins. Trimming cost V 6 bases and J 7 bases, with 12 bases left between them. This CDR3 is 12 amino acids long. Germline CDR1 reads ENHRY; CDR2 reads SYGVKD. Through template switching, a universal primer site was introduced, and the cDNA contained unique molecular identifiers. MiXCR was run by TCRdb on the 5' RACE reads, yielding one entry per CDR3 protein. This sample yields about 890,000 distinct CDR3 sequences, of which around 12% are seen a single time; around 1.6% belongs to the top ten. This clonotype was seen at least ten times. The same data also contributed to another study, on yellow fever vaccine responses in identical twins.

Sequencing was performed on PBMCs. The origin of this receptor is a woman in her late teens or twenties in good health. The chain couples TRBV10-3 to TRBJ1-2; no definite D call. The CDR3 loop is CAISTIMGGYTF. The CDR3 DNA follows: TGTGCCATCAGCACCATCATGGGTGGCTACACCTTC.